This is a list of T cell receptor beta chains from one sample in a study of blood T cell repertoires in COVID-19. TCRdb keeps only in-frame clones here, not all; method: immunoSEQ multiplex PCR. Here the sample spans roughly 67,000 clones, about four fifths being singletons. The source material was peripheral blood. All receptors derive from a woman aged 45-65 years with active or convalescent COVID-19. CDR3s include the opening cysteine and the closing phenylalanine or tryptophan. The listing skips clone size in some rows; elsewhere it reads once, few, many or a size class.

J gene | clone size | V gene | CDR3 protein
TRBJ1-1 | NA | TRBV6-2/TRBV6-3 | CASSWEGTKTFQAFF
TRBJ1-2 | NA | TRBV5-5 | CASILGTGVRGYTF
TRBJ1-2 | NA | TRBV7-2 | CASSLLIGAYGYTF
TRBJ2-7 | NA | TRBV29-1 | CSVEEGTGTTKAEQYF
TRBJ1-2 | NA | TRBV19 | CASTGRWKGQDYTF
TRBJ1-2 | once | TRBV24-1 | CATSLTGGYGYTF
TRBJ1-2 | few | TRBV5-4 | CASSRETGNGYTF
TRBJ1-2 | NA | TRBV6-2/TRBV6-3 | CASSYRGRNGYTF
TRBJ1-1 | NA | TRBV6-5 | CASSYEGTGNTEAFF
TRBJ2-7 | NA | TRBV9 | CASSVGDSSYEQYF
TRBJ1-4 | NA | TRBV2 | CASSKGGGTNEKLFF
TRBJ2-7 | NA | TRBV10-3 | CAISVPLANEQYF
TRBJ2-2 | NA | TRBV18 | CASSPRGLSAGELFF
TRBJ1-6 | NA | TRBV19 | CASSIVGAGEQNSPLHF
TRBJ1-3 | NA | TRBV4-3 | CASSPRTVSGNTIYF
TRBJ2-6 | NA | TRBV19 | CASSPSGLSGSGANVLTF
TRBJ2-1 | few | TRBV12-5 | CASGLSLSRDRDGEQFF
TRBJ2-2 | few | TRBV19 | CASSASGGNTGELFF
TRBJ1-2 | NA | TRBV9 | CASSPRQGANYGYTF
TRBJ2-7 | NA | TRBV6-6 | CASRPRGAYEQYF
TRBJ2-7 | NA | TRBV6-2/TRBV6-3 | CASSYYRGHYEQYF
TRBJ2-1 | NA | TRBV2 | CASSARTSGDNEQFF